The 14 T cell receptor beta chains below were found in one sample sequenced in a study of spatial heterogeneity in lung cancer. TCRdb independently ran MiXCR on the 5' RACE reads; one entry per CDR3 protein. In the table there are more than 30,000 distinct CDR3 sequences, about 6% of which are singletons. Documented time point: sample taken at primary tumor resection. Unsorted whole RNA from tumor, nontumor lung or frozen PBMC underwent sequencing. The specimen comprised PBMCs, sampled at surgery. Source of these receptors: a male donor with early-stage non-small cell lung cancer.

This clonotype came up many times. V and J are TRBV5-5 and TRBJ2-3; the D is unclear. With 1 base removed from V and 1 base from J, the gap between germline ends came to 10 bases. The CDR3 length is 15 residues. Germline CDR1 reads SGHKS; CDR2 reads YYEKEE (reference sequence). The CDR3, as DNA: TGTGCCAGCAGCTTGTCATCTTCCCGCACAGATACGCAGTATTTT. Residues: CASSLSSSRTDTQYF.

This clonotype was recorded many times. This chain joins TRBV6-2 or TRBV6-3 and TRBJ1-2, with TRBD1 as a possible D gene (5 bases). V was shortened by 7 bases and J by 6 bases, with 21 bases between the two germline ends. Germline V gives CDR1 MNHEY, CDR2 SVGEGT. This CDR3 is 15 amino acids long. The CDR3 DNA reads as TGTGCCAGCAACGCCCGGGACCTGGGCCAAAATGGCTACACCTTC. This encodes CASNARDLGQNGYTF.

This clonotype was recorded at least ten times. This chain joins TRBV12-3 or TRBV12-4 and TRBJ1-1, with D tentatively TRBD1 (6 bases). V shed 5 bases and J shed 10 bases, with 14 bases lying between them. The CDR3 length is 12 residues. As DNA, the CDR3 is TGTGCCAGCAGTACTACAGGGTCGAGAGCTTTCTTT. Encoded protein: CASSTTGSRAFF.

The CDR3, as DNA: TGCGCCAGCAGCTTTTCCGGGGGCAGGCATGGCTACACCTTC. Amino acids: CASSFSGGRHGYTF. The chain couples TRBV5-1 to TRBJ1-2, with D tentatively TRBD1 (6 bases). V gave up 2 bases and J gave up 6 bases, with 14 bases separating them. This CDR3 contains 14 residues. The V gene's germline CDR1 is SGHRS and CDR2 YFSETQ.

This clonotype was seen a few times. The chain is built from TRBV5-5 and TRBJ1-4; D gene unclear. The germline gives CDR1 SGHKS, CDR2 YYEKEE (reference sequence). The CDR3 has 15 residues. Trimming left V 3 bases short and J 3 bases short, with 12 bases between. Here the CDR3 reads CASSWGEIPNEKLFF. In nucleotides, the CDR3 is TGTGCCAGCAGCTGGGGAGAGATTCCTAATGAAAAACTGTTTTTT. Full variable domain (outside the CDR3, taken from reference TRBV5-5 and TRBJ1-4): DAGVTQSPTHLIKTRGQQVTLRCSPISGHKSVSWYQQVLGQGPQFIFQYYEKEERGRGNFPDRFSARQFPNYSSELNVNALLLGDSALYLCASSWGEIPNEKLFFGSGTQLSVL.

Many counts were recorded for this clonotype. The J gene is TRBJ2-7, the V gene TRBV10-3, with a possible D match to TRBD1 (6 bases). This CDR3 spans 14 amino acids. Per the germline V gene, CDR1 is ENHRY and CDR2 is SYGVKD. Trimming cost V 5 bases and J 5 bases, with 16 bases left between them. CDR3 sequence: CAISQQGRVNEQYF. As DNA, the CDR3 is TGTGCCATCAGTCAACAGGGTAGGGTCAACGAGCAGTACTTC.

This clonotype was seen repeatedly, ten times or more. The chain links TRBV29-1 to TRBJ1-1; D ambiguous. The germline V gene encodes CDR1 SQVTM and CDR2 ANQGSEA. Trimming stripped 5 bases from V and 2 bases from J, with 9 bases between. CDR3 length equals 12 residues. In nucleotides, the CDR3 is TGCAGCGTTCTAACGGGAAACACTGAAGCTTTCTTT. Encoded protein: CSVLTGNTEAFF.

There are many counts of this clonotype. As DNA, the CDR3 is TGTGCTTATGATCCACAGGCGTTTGGGACTGAAGCTTTCTTT. Its protein product is CAYDPQAFGTEAFF. This rearrangement joins TRBV30 to TRBJ1-1; tentative D call: TRBD1 (5 bases). Germline V gives CDR1 GTSNPN, CDR2 SVGIG (reference sequence). This CDR3 comprises 14 residues.

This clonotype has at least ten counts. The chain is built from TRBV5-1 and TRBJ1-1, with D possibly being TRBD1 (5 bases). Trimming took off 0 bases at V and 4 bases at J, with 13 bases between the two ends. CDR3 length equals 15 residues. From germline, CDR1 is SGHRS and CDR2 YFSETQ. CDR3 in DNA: TGCGCCAGCAGCTTGGAGGGACCGGGGCGCACTGAAGCTTTCTTT. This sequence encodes CASSLEGPGRTEAFF.

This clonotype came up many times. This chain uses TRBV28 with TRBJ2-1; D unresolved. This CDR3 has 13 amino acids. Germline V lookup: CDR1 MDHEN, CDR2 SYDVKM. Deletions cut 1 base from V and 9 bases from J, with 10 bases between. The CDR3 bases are TGTGCCAGCAGTTTATCCTTTATTCGTGAGCAGTTCTTC. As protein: CASSLSFIREQFF.

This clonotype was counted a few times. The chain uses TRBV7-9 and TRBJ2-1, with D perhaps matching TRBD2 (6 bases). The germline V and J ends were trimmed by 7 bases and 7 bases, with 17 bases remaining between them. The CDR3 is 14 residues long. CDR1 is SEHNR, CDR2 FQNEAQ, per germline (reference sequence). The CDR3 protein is CASNVWAAGNEQFF. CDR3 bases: TGTGCCAGCAACGTGTGGGCGGCGGGGAATGAGCAGTTCTTC.

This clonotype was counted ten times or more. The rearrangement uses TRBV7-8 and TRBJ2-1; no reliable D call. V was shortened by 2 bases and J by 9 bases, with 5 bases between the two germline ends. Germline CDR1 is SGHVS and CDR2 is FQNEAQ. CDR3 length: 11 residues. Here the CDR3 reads CASSLWGEQFF. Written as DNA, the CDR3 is TGTGCCAGCAGCTTATGGGGTGAGCAGTTCTTC.

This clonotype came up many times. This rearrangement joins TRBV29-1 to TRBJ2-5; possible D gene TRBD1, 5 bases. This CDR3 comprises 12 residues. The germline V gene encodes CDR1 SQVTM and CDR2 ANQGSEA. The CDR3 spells CSFGQGKETQYF. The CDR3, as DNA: TGCTCCTTCGGGCAGGGAAAAGAGACCCAGTACTTC.

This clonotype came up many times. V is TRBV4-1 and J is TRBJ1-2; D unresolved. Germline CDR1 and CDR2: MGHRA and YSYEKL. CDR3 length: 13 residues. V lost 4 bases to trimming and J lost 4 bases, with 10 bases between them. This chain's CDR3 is CASSLEQSYGYTF. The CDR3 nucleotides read TGCGCCAGCAGCCTTGAACAGTCCTATGGCTACACCTTC.